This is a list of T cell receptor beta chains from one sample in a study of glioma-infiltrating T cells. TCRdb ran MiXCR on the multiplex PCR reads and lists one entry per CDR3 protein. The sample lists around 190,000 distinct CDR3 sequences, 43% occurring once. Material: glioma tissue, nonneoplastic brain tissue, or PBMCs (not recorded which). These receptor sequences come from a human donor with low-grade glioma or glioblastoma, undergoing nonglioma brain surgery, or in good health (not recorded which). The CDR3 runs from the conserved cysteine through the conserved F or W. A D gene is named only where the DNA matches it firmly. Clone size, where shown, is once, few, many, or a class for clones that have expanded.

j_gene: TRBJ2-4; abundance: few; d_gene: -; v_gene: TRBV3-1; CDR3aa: CASSQDPTGTPKYF; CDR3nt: TGTGCCAGCAGCCAAGACCCGACCGGGACGCCGAAGTACTTC
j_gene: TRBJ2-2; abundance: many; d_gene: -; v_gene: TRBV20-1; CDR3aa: CSALKIQLNTGELFF; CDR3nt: TGCAGTGCCCTTAAGATACAACTGAACACCGGGGAGCTGTTTTTT
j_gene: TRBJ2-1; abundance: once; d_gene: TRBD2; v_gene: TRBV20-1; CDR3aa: CSARDIGTSGTYNEQFF; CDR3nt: TGCAGTGCTAGAGATATTGGGACTAGCGGTACCTACAATGAGCAGTTCTTC
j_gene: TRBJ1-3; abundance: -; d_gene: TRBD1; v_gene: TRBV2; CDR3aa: CASSPGGFGNTIYF; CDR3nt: TGTGCCAGCAGTCCAGGGGGCTTTGGAAACACCATATATTTT
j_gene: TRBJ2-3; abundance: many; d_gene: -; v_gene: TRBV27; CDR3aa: CASSPLRPDTDTQYF; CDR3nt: TGTGCCAGCAGTCCCCTACGGCCGGACACAGATACGCAGTATTTT
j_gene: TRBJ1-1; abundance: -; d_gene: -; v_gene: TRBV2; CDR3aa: CASSFLSRTEAFF; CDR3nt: TGTGCCAGCAGCTTCTTGTCTCGCACTGAAGCTTTCTTT
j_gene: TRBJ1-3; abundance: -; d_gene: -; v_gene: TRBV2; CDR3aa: CASSEVFAGNTIYF; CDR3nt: TGTGCCAGCAGTGAGGTCTTCGCTGGAAACACCATATATTTT
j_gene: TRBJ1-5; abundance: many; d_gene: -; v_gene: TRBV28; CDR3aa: CASSLGLGNQPQHF; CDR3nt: TGTGCCAGCAGTTTGGGTCTGGGTAATCAGCCCCAGCATTTT
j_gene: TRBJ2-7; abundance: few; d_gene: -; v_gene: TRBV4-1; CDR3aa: CASSQDQRAAYEQYF; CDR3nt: TGCGCCAGCAGCCAAGACCAAAGGGCAGCCTACGAGCAGTACTTC
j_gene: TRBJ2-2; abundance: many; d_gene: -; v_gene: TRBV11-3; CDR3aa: CASIRGEVELFF; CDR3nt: TGTGCCAGCATAAGAGGGGAAGTGGAGCTGTTTTTT
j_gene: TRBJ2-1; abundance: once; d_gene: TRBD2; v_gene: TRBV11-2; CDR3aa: CASSLIAGPYNEQLF; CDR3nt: TGTGCCAGCAGCTTAATAGCGGGACCTTACAATGAGCAGCTCTTC